This T cell receptor (beta chain) was profiled in a study of blood T cell repertoires in COVID-19. Overall study context: Sources were T cells, B-cell-depleted T cells, or PBMCs; the material itself was cDNA or gDNA.

Assay: immunoSEQ multiplex PCR; the TCRdb copy retains only in-frame clones and omits some. The sample shows a few hundred thousand clones, 85% to 90% of them seen only once. V was pared by 1 base and J by 8 bases, with 8 bases between. This CDR3 is built from 12 residues. Germline lookup yields CDR1 SGHTA and CDR2 FQGTGA. Ages ranged from roughly 18 to 100 years, with residence in about two dozen US areas. Assignments of participants to cohorts depended upon their own reported clinical history. This sequence joins TRBV7-3 and TRBJ1-1; D remains unclear. This receptor was taken from a woman in her twenties or thirties who had recovered from COVID-19. What was sequenced was PBMCs or T cells enriched from blood (not recorded which). The CDR3 DNA reads TGTGCCAGCAGCTTAAACCCGGGGGAAGCTTTCTTT. This translates into CASSLNPGEAFF.